The clone carrying this T cell receptor (beta chain) is a singleton in its sample. Original processing methods: Nucleated cell counts were estimated from reference gene primer amplification. Profiled with immunoSEQ multiplex PCR; TCRdb holds only in-frame clones, not every one. V, J and clone size are those of that table, while D and trimming were read from the DNA. The sample lists approximately 200,000 clones; approximately 90% were seen once. V lost 5 bases, J lost 4 bases, and 7 bases stayed unmatched. The germline V gene has CDR1 MNHNY and CDR2 SVGAGI (reference sequence). The CDR3 has 15 amino acids. This specimen comes from a study of blood T cell repertoires in COVID-19. Looking at the study overall: COVID-19 samples, acute and convalescent, were from the United States, Italy and Spain. PBMCs, B-cell-depleted T cells, or T cells provided the cDNA or gDNA that made up the material.

The chain couples TRBV6-6 to TRBJ1-3; TRBD1 agrees at 8 bases. The receptor's source is a man aged 60-69 years who had recovered from COVID-19. Sequencing used peripheral blood. In DNA form, the CDR3 reads TGTGCCAGCAGTCGGGGACAGGATTGGGGAAACACCATATATTTT. Amino acids: CASSRGQDWGNTIYF.